This TCR beta chain stems from a study of shared clonotypes between healthy human individuals. At the level of the study: Per-donor plates numbered three CD4 naive, three CD4 memory, two CD8 naive and one CD8 memory. General study points: Naive subsets, compared against memory subsets, generally had larger estimated richness values. The genetic and exposure-history diversity represented was limited by few donors.

The assay was immunoSEQ multiplex PCR, and TCRdb's table has in-frame clones only and misses some. The sample consists of around 1,000,000 clones, 60% to 85% of them appearing once. Germline CDR1 and CDR2: SGHDT and YYEEEE. This CDR3 region has 15 residues. V shed 3 bases and J 5 bases; nucleotides not matched to a gene: 7. In its sample, this clone was seen once. The antigen is undetermined. This receptor was obtained from a man aged 18 to 29 in good health. Some clones in this sample may be carry-over from other donors' samples. The sample comprised memory CD4+ T cells from PBMCs. The subset denotes: CD45RA-negative fraction. J is TRBJ2-5 and V is TRBV5-6; 10 positions agree with TRBD1. The DNA of the CDR3 is TGTGCCAGCAGCTGGGCCGGGACAGGGGTCGAGACCCAGTACTTC. It is translated as CASSWAGTGVETQYF.